This T cell receptor beta chain was found in a study of blood T cell repertoires in COVID-19. Study-level background: PBMCs, B-cell-depleted T cells, or T cells were the source of the cDNA or gDNA that made up the material.

The CDR3 extends over 12 amino acids. Germline lookup yields CDR1 MNHEY and CDR2 SMNVEV (reference sequence). V lost 5 bases to trimming and J lost 3 bases, with 8 bases between them. Using immunoSEQ multiplex PCR, the repertoire was profiled, and TCRdb retains in-frame clones only, with some absent. The sample has under 450,000 clones; about 90% are singletons. This rearrangement joins TRBV27 to TRBJ2-7; D is ambiguous. The source of this sequence is a woman aged 25 to 39 who had recovered from COVID-19. Specimen: PBMCs or T cells enriched from blood (not recorded which). The CDR3 DNA reads TGTGCCAGCAGTCCTGGGCACTACGAGCAGTACTTC. Its protein is CASSPGHYEQYF.